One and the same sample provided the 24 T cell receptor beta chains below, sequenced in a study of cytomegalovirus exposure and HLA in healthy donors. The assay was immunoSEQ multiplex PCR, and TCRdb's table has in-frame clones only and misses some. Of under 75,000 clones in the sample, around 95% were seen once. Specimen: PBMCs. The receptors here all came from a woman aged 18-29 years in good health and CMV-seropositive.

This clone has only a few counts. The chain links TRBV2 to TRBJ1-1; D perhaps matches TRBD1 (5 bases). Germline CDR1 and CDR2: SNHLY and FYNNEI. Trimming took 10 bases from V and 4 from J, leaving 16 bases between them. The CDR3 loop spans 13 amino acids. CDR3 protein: CANKQDVATEAFF. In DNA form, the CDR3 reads TGTGCCAACAAACAGGACGTGGCCACTGAAGCTTTCTTT.

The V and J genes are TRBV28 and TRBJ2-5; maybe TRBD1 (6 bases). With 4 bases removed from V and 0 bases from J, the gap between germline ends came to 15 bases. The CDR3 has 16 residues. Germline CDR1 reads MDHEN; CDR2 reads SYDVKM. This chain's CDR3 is CASSSPFTGNQETQYF. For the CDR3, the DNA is TGTGCCAGCAGTTCTCCTTTTACAGGGAACCAAGAGACCCAGTACTTC.

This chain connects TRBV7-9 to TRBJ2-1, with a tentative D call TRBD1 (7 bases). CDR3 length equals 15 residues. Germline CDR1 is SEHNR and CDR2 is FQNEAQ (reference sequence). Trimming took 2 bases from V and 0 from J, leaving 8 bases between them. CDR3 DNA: TGTGCCAGCAGCTTACAGGGGGGCTCCTACAATGAGCAGTTCTTC. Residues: CASSLQGGSYNEQFF. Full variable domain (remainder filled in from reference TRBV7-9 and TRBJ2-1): DTGVSQNPRHKITKRGQNVTFRCDPISEHNRLYWYRQTLGQGPEFLTYFQNEAQLEKSRLLSDRFSAERPKGSFSTLEIQRTEQGDSAMYLCASSLQGGSYNEQFFGPGTRLTVL.

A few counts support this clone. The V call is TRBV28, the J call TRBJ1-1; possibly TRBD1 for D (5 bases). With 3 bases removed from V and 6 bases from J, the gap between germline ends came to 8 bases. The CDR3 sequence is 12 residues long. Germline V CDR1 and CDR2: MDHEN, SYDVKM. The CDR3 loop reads CASSFWGAEAFF. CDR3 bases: TGTGCCAGCAGTTTTTGGGGCGCTGAAGCTTTCTTT.

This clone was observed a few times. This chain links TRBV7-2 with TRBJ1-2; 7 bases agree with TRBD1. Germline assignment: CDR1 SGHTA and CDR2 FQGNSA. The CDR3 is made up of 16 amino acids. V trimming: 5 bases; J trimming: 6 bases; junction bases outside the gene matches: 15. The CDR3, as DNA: TGTGCCAGCAGCCCACAACCGATGACAGGGTACGATGGCTACACCTTC. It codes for CASSPQPMTGYDGYTF.

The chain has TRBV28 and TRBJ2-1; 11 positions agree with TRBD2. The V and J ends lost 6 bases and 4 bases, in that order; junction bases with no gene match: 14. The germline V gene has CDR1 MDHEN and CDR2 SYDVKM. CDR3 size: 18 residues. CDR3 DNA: TGTGCCAGCAGCACGAGCCCTCTAGCGGGAGGTGGTTACAATGAGCAGTTCTTC. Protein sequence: CASSTSPLAGGGYNEQFF.

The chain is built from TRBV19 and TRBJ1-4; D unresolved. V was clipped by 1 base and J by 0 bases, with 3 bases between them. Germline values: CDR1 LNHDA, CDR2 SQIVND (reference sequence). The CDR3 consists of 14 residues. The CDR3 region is CASSIGATNEKLFF. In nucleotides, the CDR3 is TGTGCCAGTAGTATAGGAGCAACTAATGAAAAACTGTTTTTT.

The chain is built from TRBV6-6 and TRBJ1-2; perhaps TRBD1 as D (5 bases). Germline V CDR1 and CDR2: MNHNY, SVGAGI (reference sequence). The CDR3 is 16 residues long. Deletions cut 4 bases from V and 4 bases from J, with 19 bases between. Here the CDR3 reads CASSSPAGGDVYGYTF. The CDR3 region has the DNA TGTGCCAGCAGTTCTCCCGCGGGGGGGGACGTCTATGGCTACACCTTC.

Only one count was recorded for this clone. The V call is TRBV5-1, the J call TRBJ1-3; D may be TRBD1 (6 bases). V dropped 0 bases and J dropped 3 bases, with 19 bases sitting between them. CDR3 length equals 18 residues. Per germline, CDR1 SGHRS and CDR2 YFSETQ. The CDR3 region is CASSLEGQWRAGGNTIYF. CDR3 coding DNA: TGCGCCAGCAGCTTGGAAGGACAGTGGCGGGCCGGTGGAAACACCATATATTTT.

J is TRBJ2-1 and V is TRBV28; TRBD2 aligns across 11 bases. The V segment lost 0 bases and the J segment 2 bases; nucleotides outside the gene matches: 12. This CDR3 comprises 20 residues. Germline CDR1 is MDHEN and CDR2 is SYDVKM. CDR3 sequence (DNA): TGTGCCAGCAGTTTATGGGGGGGACTAGCGGAGATAGGCCCCTACAATGAGCAGTTCTTC. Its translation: CASSLWGGLAEIGPYNEQFF.

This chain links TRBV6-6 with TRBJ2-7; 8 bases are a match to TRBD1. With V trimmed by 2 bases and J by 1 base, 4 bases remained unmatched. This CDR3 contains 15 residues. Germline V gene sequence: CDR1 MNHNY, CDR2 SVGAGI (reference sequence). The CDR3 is CASSYGTGKSYEQYF. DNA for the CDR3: TGTGCCAGCAGTTACGGGACAGGAAAATCCTACGAGCAGTACTTC.

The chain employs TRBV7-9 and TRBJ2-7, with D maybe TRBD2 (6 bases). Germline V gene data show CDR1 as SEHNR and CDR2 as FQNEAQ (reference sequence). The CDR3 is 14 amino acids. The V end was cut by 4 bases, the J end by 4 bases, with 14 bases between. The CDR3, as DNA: TGTGCCAGCAGCTCGACGCGGGACCAGTACGAGCAGTACTTC. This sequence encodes CASSSTRDQYEQYF.

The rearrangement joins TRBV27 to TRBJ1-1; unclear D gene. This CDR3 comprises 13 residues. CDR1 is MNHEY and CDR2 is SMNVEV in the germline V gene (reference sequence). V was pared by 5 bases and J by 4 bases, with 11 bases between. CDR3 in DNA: TGTGCCAGCAGTCCCCGTCCCGGCACTGAAGCTTTCTTT. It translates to CASSPRPGTEAFF.

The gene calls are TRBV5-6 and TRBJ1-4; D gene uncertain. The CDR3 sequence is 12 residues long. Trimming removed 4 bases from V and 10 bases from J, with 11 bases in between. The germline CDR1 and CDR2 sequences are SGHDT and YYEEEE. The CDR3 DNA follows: TGTGCCAGCAGCCTACTAGGAGGAAAACTGTTTTTT. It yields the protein CASSLLGGKLFF.

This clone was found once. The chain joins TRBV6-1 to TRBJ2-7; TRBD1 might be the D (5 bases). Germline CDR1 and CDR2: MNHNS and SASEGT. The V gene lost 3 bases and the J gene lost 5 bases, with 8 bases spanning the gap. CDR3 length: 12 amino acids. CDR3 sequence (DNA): TGTGCCAGCAGTGAGTGGGGCGACGAGCAGTACTTC. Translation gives CASSEWGDEQYF.

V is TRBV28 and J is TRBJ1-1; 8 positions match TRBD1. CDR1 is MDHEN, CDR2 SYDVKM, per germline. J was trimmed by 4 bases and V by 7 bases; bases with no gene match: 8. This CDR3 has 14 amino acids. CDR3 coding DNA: TGTGCCAGCACCTCCGGGACAGGTAGCACTGAAGCTTTCTTT. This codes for CASTSGTGSTEAFF.

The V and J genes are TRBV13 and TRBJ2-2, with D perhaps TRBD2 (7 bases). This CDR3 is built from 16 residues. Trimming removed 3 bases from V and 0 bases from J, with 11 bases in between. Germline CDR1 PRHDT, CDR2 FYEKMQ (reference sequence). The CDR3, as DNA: TGTGCCAGCAGCTTGGCGGGGGCCCCGAACACCGGGGAGCTGTTTTTT. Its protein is CASSLAGAPNTGELFF.

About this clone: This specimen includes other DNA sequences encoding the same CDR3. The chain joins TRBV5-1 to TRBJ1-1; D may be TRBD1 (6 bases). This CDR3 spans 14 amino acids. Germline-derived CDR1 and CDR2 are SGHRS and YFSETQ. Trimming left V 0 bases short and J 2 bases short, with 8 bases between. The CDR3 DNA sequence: TGCGCCAGCAGCTTGGAAGGGGGAAACACTGAAGCTTTCTTT. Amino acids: CASSLEGGNTEAFF.

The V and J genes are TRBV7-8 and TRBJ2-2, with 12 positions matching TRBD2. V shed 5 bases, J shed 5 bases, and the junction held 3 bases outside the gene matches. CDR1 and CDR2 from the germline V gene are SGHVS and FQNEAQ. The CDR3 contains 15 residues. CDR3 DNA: TGTGCCAGCAGCACCGGACTAGCGGGGACCGGGGAGCTGTTTTTT. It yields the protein CASSTGLAGTGELFF.

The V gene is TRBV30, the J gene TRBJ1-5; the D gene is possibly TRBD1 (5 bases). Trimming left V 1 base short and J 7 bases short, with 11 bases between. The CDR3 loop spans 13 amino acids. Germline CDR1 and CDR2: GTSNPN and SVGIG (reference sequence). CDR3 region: CAWSAAGQQPQHF. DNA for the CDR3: TGTGCCTGGAGTGCGGCAGGGCAACAGCCCCAGCATTTT. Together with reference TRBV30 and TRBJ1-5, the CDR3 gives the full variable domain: SQTIHQWPATLVQPVGSPLSLECTVEGTSNPNLYWYRQAAGRGLQLLFYSVGIGQISSEVPQNLSASRPQDRQFILSSKKLLLSDSGFYLCAWSAAGQQPQHFGDGTRLSIL.

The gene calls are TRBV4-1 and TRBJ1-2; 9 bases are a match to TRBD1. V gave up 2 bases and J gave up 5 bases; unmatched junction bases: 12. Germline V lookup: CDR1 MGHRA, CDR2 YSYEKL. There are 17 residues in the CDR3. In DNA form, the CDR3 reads TGCGCCAGCAGCCAATCTCCTCAAAGGACAGGGGTTTATGGCTACACCTTC. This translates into CASSQSPQRTGVYGYTF.

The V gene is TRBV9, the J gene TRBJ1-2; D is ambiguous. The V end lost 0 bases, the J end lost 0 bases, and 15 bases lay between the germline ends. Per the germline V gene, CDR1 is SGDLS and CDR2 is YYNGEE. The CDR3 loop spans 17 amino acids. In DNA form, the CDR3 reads TGTGCCAGCAGCGTAGATCCGCGAAACGGAGCTAACTATGGCTACACCTTC. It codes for CASSVDPRNGANYGYTF.

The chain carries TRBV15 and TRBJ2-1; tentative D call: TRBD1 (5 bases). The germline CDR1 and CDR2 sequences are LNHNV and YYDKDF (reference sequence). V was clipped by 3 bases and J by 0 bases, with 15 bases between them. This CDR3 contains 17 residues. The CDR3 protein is CATSSPKQDLSYNEQFF. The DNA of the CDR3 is TGTGCCACCAGCAGTCCCAAACAGGACCTCTCCTACAATGAGCAGTTCTTC.

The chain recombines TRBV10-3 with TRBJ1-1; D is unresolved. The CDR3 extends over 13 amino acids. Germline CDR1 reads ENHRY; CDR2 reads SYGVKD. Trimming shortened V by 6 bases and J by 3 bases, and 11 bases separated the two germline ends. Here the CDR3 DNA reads TGTGCCATCAGGACTCCCCGGGACACTGAAGCTTTCTTT. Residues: CAIRTPRDTEAFF.